What follows are 11 T cell receptor beta chains derived from one specimen sequenced in a study of shared clonotypes between healthy human individuals. Profiled with immunoSEQ multiplex PCR; TCRdb holds only in-frame clones, not every one. The sample includes roughly 2.5 million clones, more than 80% of them seen just once. The source material was naive CD4+ T cells sorted from blood. Subset specified: CD45RA+ positively selected. Source of these receptors: a man aged 18 to 30 in good health.

The chain carries TRBV30 and TRBJ2-5; possibly TRBD1 or TRBD2 for D (5 bases each). The germline V gene encodes CDR1 GTSNPN and CDR2 SVGIG (reference sequence). Between the trimmed V and J ends, which lost 0 bases and 2 bases, there was a span of 13 bases. The CDR3 contains 15 residues. Here the CDR3 reads CAWSVHGGPQETQYF. CDR3 DNA sequence: TGTGCCTGGAGTGTACATGGGGGTCCACAAGAGACCCAGTACTTC.

This rearrangement joins TRBV5-1 to TRBJ2-1; TRBD2 aligns across 10 bases. Germline loops: CDR1 SGHRS, CDR2 YFSETQ. V shed 2 bases, J shed 5 bases, and the junction held 7 bases outside the gene matches. The CDR3 covers 16 residues. CDR3 nucleotide sequence: TGCGCCAGCAGCTTACTAGCGGGACGAATCAACAATGAGCAGTTCTTC. This sequence encodes CASSLLAGRINNEQFF.

The J gene is TRBJ2-3, the V gene TRBV5-1, with 7 positions matching TRBD1. Unmatched junction bases numbered 7, after V lost 4 bases and J lost 5 bases. This CDR3 is 14 amino acids long. Germline loops: CDR1 SGHRS, CDR2 YFSETQ. The CDR3 is CASSLTGVQDTQYF. In nucleotides, the CDR3 is TGCGCCAGCAGCCTAACAGGGGTCCAAGATACGCAGTATTTT.

As concerns this clone: This sample also contains other DNA sequences that code for the same CDR3. The chain has TRBV5-1 and TRBJ2-1, with D perhaps matching TRBD1 or TRBD2 (5 bases each). CDR1 is SGHRS and CDR2 is YFSETQ in the germline V gene. V lost 0 bases to trimming and J lost 5 bases, with 15 bases between them. CDR3 length: 16 amino acids. CDR3 residues: CASSLAGQGANNEQFF. The CDR3 DNA reads TGCGCCAGCAGCTTGGCCGGGCAGGGAGCTAACAATGAGCAGTTCTTC.

The rearrangement uses TRBV25-1 and TRBJ2-5; 15 bases line up with TRBD2. The CDR3 is 17 amino acids. The V and J ends lost 7 bases and 5 bases, in that order; junction bases with no gene match: 11. Germline lookup yields CDR1 MGHDK and CDR2 SYGVNS. The CDR3 sequence is CASTPPGLAGGRETQYF. CDR3 bases: TGTGCCAGCACACCGCCGGGACTAGCGGGAGGTCGCGAGACCCAGTACTTC.

The CDR3 reads CAISGWLARAGELFF. In nucleotides, the CDR3 is TGTGCCATCAGTGGTTGGCTAGCGAGGGCCGGGGAGCTGTTTTTT. This rearrangement joins TRBV10-3 to TRBJ2-2; a possible D gene is TRBD2 (6 bases). The CDR3 consists of 15 residues. Trimming pared 4 bases from V and 6 bases from J, leaving 15 bases between. Germline-derived CDR1 and CDR2 are ENHRY and SYGVKD.

The rearrangement joins TRBV9 to TRBJ2-7; 8 bases agree with TRBD1. V trimming: 0 bases; J trimming: 8 bases; junction bases outside the gene matches: 7. CDR1 SGDLS and CDR2 YYNGEE come from the germline V gene. CDR3 size: 14 residues. The CDR3 reads CASSVVSGGGQQYF. The CDR3 region has the DNA TGTGCCAGCAGCGTAGTTTCAGGGGGCGGGCAGCAGTACTTC.

The rearrangement uses TRBV5-1 and TRBJ2-5; D not certain. Trimming left V 4 bases short and J 1 base short, with 8 bases between. There are 13 residues in the CDR3. Germline lookup yields CDR1 SGHRS and CDR2 YFSETQ. CDR3 DNA: TGCGCCAGCAGCCAGGAGCCCCAAGAGACCCAGTACTTC. Protein product: CASSQEPQETQYF.

The genes are TRBV11-2 and TRBJ2-7; D gene ambiguous. V gave up 1 base and J gave up 1 base, with 14 bases separating them. CDR3 length: 16 residues. Germline V lookup: CDR1 SGHAT, CDR2 FQNNGV. The CDR3 DNA follows: TGTGCCAGCAGCTTAGTAGGCCCCCCCGGGTCCTACGAGCAGTACTTC. This codes for CASSLVGPPGSYEQYF.

This rearrangement joins TRBV19 to TRBJ1-6, with a tentative D call TRBD1 (5 bases). CDR1 and CDR2 from the germline V gene are LNHDA and SQIVND (reference sequence). Trimming took 7 bases from V and 9 from J, leaving 16 bases between them. The CDR3 length is 14 residues. The CDR3 here is CASTEGSPSSPLHF. CDR3 bases: TGTGCCAGTACCGAGGGGTCGCCTAGTTCACCCCTCCACTTT. Together with reference TRBV19 and TRBJ1-6, the CDR3 gives the full variable domain: DGGITQSPKYLFRKEGQNVTLSCEQNLNHDAMYWYRQDPGQGLRLIYYSQIVNDFQKGDIAEGYSVSREKKESFPLTVTSAQKNPTAFYLCASTEGSPSSPLHFGNGTRLTVT.

This clone was recorded a few times. The rearrangement links TRBV6-5 to TRBJ2-7; TRBD2 might be the D (6 bases). Looked up from germline, CDR1 is MNHEY and CDR2 is SVGAGI. V lost 7 bases and J lost 3, with 16 bases in between. This CDR3 has 14 residues. The CDR3 DNA reads as TGTGCCAGCAAAAATCTAGCGTTTAACTACGAGCAGTACTTC. Amino acids: CASKNLAFNYEQYF.